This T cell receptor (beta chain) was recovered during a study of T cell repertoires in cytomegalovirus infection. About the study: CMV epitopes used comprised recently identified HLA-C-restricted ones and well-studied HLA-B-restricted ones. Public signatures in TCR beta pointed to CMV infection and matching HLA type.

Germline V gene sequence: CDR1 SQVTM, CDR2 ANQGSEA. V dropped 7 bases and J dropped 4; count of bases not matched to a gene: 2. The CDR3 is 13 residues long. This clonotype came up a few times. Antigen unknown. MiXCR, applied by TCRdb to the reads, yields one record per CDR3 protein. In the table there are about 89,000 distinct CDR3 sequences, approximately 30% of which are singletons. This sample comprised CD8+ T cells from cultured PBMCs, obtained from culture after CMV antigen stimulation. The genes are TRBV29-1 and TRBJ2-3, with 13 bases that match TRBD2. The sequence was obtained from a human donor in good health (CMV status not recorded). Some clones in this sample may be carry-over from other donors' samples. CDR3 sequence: CSGLAGGPDTQYF. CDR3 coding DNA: TGCAGCGGACTAGCGGGGGGCCCAGATACGCAGTATTTT.